Following are 13 T cell receptor beta chains from one sample sequenced in a study of OX40 agonist ivuxolimab in advanced cancers. Produced via immunoSEQ multiplex PCR; TCRdb's table is partial and in-frame only. The sample comprises around 67,000 clones, 80% of which are singletons, and 1.2% rests with the top ten. The specimen comprised CD4+ or CD8+ T cells sorted from blood, sampled in a trial of the OX40 agonist ivuxolimab. The receptors shown here come from an adult with an advanced solid tumor such as melanoma, head and neck, liver or kidney cancer.

This clone was detected a few times. The gene calls are TRBV5-1 and TRBJ2-2; D is uncertain. CDR1 and CDR2 (germline): SGHRS, YFSETQ. Trimming cost V 0 bases and J 8 bases, with 5 bases left between them. CDR3 length: 12 residues. The CDR3 here is CASSLEWGELFF. The CDR3 coding sequence is TGCGCCAGCAGCTTGGAGTGGGGGGAGCTGTTTTTT.

This clone was observed once. This sequence joins TRBV19 and TRBJ2-1; 8 bases are a match to TRBD2. The CDR3 contains 13 residues. Trimming took 6 bases from V and 8 from J; bases not matched to a gene: 6. The germline CDR1 and CDR2 sequences are LNHDA and SQIVND (reference sequence). CDR3 region: CASRQRGRDEQFF. CDR3 DNA: TGTGCCAGTAGGCAGCGGGGGCGCGATGAGCAGTTCTTC.

This clone appeared a few times. The DNA of the CDR3 is TGTGCCATCAGTGAGAGGCAGGACACCTTAGTCTATGGCTACACCTTC. Translated: CAISERQDTLVYGYTF. This chain uses TRBV10-3 with TRBJ1-2; tentative D call: TRBD1 (5 bases). The length of the CDR3 is 16 residues. CDR1 ENHRY and CDR2 SYGVKD come from the germline V gene. V was clipped by 2 bases and J by 4 bases, with 17 bases between them.

A single count supports this clone. CDR3 in DNA: TGTGCCAGCAGCCTGACACCCTACGAGCAGTACTTC. This codes for CASSLTPYEQYF. The chain couples TRBV6-6 to TRBJ2-7; unclear D gene. The germline gives CDR1 MNHNY, CDR2 SVGAGI (reference sequence). Trimming shortened V by 6 bases and J by 2 bases, and 8 bases separated the two germline ends. There are 12 residues in the CDR3.

The V and J genes are TRBV7-6 and TRBJ2-3, with TRBD2 matching 9 bases. Germline trimming cut 1 base from V and 4 bases from J; bases unmatched to any gene: 9. Germline lookup yields CDR1 SGHVS and CDR2 FNYEAQ. This CDR3 region has 17 residues. The CDR3 region has the DNA TGTGCCAGCAGCTTAGTCCCCGGCGGGGGGGCTTCAGATACGCAGTATTTT. Amino acid sequence: CASSLVPGGGASDTQYF.

The chain joins TRBV20-1 to TRBJ2-3; the D gene is possibly TRBD2 (6 bases). In germline, CDR1 is DFQATT, CDR2 SNEGSKA (reference sequence). This CDR3 region has 11 residues. V shed 7 bases and J shed 4 bases, with 9 bases lying between them. CDR3: CSVRDSDTQYF. The CDR3 DNA reads TGCAGTGTTCGGGACTCAGATACGCAGTATTTT.

This chain connects TRBV19 to TRBJ2-3; 12 positions agree with TRBD1. The V gene end was trimmed by 8 bases and the J gene end by 4 bases; junction bases not matched to a gene: 1. Germline assignment: CDR1 LNHDA and CDR2 SQIVND (reference sequence). The CDR3 loop spans 13 amino acids. The CDR3 here is CASGTGGPDTQYF. The CDR3 DNA is TGTGCCAGTGGGACAGGGGGCCCAGATACGCAGTATTTT.

The chain links TRBV5-1 to TRBJ2-2; TRBD2 matches 12 bases. In germline, CDR1 is SGHRS, CDR2 YFSETQ. After removal of 4 bases from V and 2 bases from J, the junction contained 6 bases not matched to a gene. The CDR3 is 17 residues long. CDR3 DNA: TGCGCCAGCAGCACTAGCGGGGGGACCAGAAACACCGGGGAGCTGTTTTTT. Amino acids: CASSTSGGTRNTGELFF.

The rearrangement uses TRBV15 and TRBJ1-4, with D uncertain. This CDR3 spans 13 amino acids. The V and J ends lost 1 base and 8 bases respectively, with 8 bases between them. Germline assignment: CDR1 LNHNV and CDR2 YYDKDF (reference sequence). CDR3 nucleotide sequence: TGTGCCACCAGCAGAGGTGCCCCCGAAAAACTGTTTTTT. Translated, it gives CATSRGAPEKLFF.

The chain couples TRBV11-2 to TRBJ1-3; D perhaps matches TRBD1 (5 bases). The CDR3 sequence is 15 residues long. Germline CDR1 and CDR2: SGHAT and FQNNGV. V lost 5 bases, J lost 3 bases, and 14 bases lay in between. The CDR3 nucleotides are TGTGCCAGCAGCACCTCGACAGTCGATGGAAACACCATATATTTT. Residues: CASSTSTVDGNTIYF.

The CDR3 here is CASRGQGANTGELFF. The CDR3 bases are TGTGCCAGCAGGGGACAGGGGGCGAACACCGGGGAGCTGTTTTTT. The chain recombines TRBV2 with TRBJ2-2; 11 bases match TRBD1. CDR1 is SNHLY, CDR2 FYNNEI, per germline. Trimming cost V 6 bases and J 0 bases; bases outside gene matches: 0. The CDR3 runs 15 residues. Using reference TRBV2 and TRBJ2-2 for the parts outside the CDR3, the full variable domain is EPEVTQTPSHQVTQMGQEVILRCVPISNHLYFYWYRQILGQKVEFLVSFYNNEISEKSEIFDDQFSVERPDGSNFTLKIRSTKLEDSAMYFCASRGQGANTGELFFGEGSRLTVL.

In this sample, this clone turned up a few times. V gene TRBV10-1 combines with J gene TRBJ1-6; D remains unclear. The length of the CDR3 is 14 residues. The V and J ends lost 3 bases and 9 bases respectively, with 12 bases between them. Germline assignment: CDR1 WNHNN and CDR2 SYGVQD (reference sequence). CDR3 protein: CASSDSTEGSPLHF. The CDR3 coding sequence is TGCGCCAGCAGTGACTCTACAGAGGGTTCACCCCTCCACTTT.

The V call is TRBV4-1, the J call TRBJ1-6; possible D gene TRBD1, 6 bases. The germline gives CDR1 MGHRA, CDR2 YSYEKL. The CDR3 spans 16 residues. The V end was cut by 0 bases, the J end by 8 bases, with 14 bases between. CDR3 nucleotide sequence: TGCGCCAGCAGCCAAGACCCGGGGGCGCTTGATTCACCCCTCCACTTT. Its protein is CASSQDPGALDSPLHF.